This T cell receptor beta chain was retrieved from a study of blood T cell repertoires in COVID-19. The overall study: The origin of the acute and convalescent COVID-19 samples was the United States, Italy and Spain. The analysed material was cDNA or gDNA that came from T cells, B-cell-depleted T cells, or PBMCs.

CDR3 length equals 15 residues. Original methodology: Estimates of nucleated cell counts were drawn from the amplification of reference gene primers. Sequencing was performed with immunoSEQ multiplex PCR; in TCRdb, only in-frame clones are kept and a portion is missing. Clone size and V and J calls were adopted from that table, with D and trimming inferred from the DNA. The data show over 100,000 clones, around 90% seen once. Input material: peripheral blood. The TCR originated in a man aged 50 to 59 with active COVID-19. The V and J genes are TRBV21-1 and TRBJ1-4; the table's D call TRBD1 went unverified against the DNA. TRBV21-1 constitutes a pseudogene. CDR3 nucleotide sequence: TGTGCCAGCAGCACCCTCCAGGGCTGGGATGAAAAACTGTTTTTT. Translated, it gives CASSTLQGWDEKLFF.